This TCR beta chain was observed in a study of T cells in Graves' hyperthyroidism and ophthalmopathy. TCR beta CDR3 regions were amplified from RNA. First-round RT-PCR targeting the TCR CDR3 was performed with the HTBI primer set. Via MiXCR, TCRdb re-called the multiplex PCR reads, giving one row per CDR3 protein. The sample has fewer than 450,000 distinct CDR3 sequences; 15% are singletons. Overall study results and limits: Blood also contained most expanded thyroid clonotypes above 0.001.

V gave up 1 base and J gave up 9 bases, with 7 bases separating them. This CDR3 comprises 12 residues. The germline CDR1 and CDR2 sequences are SEHNR and FQNEAQ (reference sequence). The sample holds a few counts of this clonotype. The antigen is undetermined. The clonotype originates from a woman aged 55-69 years with Graves' ophthalmopathy. Sequenced sample: blood. The chain uses TRBV7-9 and TRBJ2-1; the D is unclear. The CDR3 sequence: CASSLVGPEQFF. The CDR3 bases are TGTGCCAGCAGCTTAGTTGGTCCTGAGCAGTTCTTC.